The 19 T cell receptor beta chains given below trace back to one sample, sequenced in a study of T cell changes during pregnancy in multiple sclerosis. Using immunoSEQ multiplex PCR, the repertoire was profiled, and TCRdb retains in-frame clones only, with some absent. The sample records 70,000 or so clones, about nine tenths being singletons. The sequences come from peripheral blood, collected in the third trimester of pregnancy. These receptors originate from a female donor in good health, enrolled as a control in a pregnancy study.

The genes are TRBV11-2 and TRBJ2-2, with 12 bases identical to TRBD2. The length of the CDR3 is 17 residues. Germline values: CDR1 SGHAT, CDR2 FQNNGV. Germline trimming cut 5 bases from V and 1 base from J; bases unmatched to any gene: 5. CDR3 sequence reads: CASSALAGGGNTGELFF. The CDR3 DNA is TGTGCCAGCAGCGCCCTAGCGGGAGGGGGGAACACCGGGGAGCTGTTTTTT. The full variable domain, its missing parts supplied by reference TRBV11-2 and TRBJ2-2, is EAGVAQSPRYKIIEKRQSVAFWCNPISGHATLYWYQQILGQGPKLLIQFQNNGVVDDSQLPKDRFSAERLKGVDSTLKIQPAKLEDSAVYLCASSALAGGGNTGELFFGEGSRLTVL.

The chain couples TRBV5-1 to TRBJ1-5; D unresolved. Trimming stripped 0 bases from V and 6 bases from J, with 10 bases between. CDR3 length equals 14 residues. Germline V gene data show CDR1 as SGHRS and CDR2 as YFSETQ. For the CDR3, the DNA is TGCGCCAGCAGCTTGGAAGGTCGGGGTCAGCCCCAGCATTTT. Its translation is CASSLEGRGQPQHF. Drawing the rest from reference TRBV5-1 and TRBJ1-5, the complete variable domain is KAGVTQTPRYLIKTRGQQVTLSCSPISGHRSVSWYQQTPGQGLQFLFEYFSETQRNKGNFPGRFSGRQFSNSRSEMNVSTLELGDSALYLCASSLEGRGQPQHFGDGTRLSIL.

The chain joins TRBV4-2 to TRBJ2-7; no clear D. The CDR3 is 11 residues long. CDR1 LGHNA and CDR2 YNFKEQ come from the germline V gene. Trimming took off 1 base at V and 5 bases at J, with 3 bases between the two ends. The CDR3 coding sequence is TGTGCCAGCAGCCAAGCTGACGAGCAGTACTTC. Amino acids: CASSQADEQYF.

CDR3 sequence: CASRQGGNEQFF. The CDR3 region has the DNA TGCGCCAGCAGACAGGGCGGCAATGAGCAGTTCTTC. The chain has TRBV5-1 and TRBJ2-1; possibly TRBD1 for D (6 bases). Germline V CDR1 and CDR2: SGHRS, YFSETQ. Trimming removed 5 bases from V and 6 bases from J, with 9 bases in between. The CDR3 length is 12 residues. Drawing the rest from reference TRBV5-1 and TRBJ2-1, the complete variable domain is KAGVTQTPRYLIKTRGQQVTLSCSPISGHRSVSWYQQTPGQGLQFLFEYFSETQRNKGNFPGRFSGRQFSNSRSEMNVSTLELGDSALYLCASRQGGNEQFFGPGTRLTVL.

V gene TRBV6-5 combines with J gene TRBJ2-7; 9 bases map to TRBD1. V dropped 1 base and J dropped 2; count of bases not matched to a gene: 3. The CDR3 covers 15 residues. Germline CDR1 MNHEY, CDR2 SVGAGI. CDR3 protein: CASSYWDRVTYEQYF. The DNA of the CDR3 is TGTGCCAGCAGTTACTGGGACAGGGTAACCTACGAGCAGTACTTC.

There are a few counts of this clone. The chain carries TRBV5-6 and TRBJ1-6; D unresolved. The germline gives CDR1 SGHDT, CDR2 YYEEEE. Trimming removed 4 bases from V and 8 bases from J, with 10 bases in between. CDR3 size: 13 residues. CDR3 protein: CASSREVDSPLHF. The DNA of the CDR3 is TGTGCCAGCAGCCGTGAGGTGGATTCACCCCTCCACTTT.

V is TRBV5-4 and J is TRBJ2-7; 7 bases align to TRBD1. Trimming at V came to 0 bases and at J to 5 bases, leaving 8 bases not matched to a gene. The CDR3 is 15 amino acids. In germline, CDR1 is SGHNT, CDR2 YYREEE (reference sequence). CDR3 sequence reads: CASSLADREEDEQYF. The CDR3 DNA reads TGTGCCAGCAGCTTGGCCGACAGGGAAGAAGACGAGCAGTACTTC. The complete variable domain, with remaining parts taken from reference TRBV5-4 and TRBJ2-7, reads ETGVTQSPTHLIKTRGQQVTLRCSSQSGHNTVSWYQQALGQGPQFIFQYYREEENGRGNFPPRFSGLQFPNYSSELNVNALELDDSALYLCASSLADREEDEQYFGPGTRLTVT.

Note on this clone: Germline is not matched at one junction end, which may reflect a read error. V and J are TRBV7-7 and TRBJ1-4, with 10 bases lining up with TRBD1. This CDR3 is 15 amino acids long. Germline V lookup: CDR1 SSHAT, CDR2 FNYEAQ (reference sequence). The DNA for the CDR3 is TGTGCTAGCAGCTCAGGGACAGGGGCAGGTGAAAAACTGTTTTTT. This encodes CASSSGTGAGEKLFF. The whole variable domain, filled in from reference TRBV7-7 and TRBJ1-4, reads GAGVSQSPRYKVTKRGQDVTLRCDPISSHATLYWYQQALGQGPEFLTYFNYEAQPDKSGLPSDRFSAERPEGSISTLTIQRTEQRDSAMYRCASSSGTGAGEKLFFGSGTQLSVL.

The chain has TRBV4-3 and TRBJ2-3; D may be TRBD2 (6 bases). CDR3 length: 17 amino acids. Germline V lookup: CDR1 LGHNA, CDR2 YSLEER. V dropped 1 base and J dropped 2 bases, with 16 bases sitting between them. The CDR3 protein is CASSQGERDLHTDTQYF. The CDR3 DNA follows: TGCGCCAGCAGCCAAGGAGAACGGGACTTACACACAGATACGCAGTATTTT.

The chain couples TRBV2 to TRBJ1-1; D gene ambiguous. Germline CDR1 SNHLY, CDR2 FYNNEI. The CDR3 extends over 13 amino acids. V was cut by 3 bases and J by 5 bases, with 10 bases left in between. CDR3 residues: CASSDVEVTEAFF. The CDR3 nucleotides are TGTGCCAGCAGTGATGTAGAGGTTACTGAAGCTTTCTTT.

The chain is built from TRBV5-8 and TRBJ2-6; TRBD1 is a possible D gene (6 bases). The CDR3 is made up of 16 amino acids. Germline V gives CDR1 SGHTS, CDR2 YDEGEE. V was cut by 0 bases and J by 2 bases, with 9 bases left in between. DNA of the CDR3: TGTGCCAGCAGCTTGGACAGGGTCGCTGGGGCCAACGTCCTGACTTTC. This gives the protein CASSLDRVAGANVLTF.

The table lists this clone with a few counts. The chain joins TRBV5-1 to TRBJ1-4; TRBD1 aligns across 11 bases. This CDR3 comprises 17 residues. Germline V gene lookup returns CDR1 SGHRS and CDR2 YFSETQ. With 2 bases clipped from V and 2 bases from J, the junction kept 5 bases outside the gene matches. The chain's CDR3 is CASSLGTGGMTNEKLFF. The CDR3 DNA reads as TGCGCCAGCAGCTTAGGGACAGGGGGGATGACTAATGAAAAACTGTTTTTT.

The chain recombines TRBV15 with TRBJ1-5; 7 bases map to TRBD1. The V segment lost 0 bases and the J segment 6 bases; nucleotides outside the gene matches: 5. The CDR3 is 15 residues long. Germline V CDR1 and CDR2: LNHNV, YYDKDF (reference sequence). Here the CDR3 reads CATSRDPGGSQPQHF. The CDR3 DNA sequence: TGTGCCACCAGCAGAGATCCAGGGGGGTCTCAGCCCCAGCATTTT.

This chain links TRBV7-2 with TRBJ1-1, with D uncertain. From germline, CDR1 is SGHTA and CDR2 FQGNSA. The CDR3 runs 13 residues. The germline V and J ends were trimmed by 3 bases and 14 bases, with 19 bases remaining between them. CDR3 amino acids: CASSFGSGLERFF. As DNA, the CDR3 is TGTGCCAGCAGCTTTGGGAGCGGGTTGGAGCGCTTCTTT. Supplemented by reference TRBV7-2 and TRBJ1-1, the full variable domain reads GAGVSQSPSNKVTEKGKDVELRCDPISGHTALYWYRQSLGQGLEFLIYFQGNSAPDKSGLPSDRFSAERTGGSVSTLTIQRTQQEDSAVYLCASSFGSGLERFFGQGTRLTVV.

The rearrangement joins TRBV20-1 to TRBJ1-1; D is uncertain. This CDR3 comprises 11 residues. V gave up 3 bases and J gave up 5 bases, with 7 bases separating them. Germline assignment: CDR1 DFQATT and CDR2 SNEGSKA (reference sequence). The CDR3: CSARAVTEAFF. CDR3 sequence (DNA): TGCAGTGCTAGGGCGGTGACTGAAGCTTTCTTT.

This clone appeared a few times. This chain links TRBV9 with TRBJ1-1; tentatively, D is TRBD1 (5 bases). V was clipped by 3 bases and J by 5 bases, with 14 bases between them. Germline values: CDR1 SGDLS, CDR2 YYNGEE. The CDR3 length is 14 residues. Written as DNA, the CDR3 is TGTGCCAGCAGCGCACCCACGGGGGGGACTGAAGCTTTCTTT. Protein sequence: CASSAPTGGTEAFF.

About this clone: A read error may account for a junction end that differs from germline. This CDR3 reads CASSPREGVGQETQYF. CDR3 coding DNA: TGTGCTAGCAGCCCCAGGGAAGGTGTAGGACAAGAGACCCAGTACTTC. The V and J genes are TRBV7-7 and TRBJ2-5; D might be TRBD1 (5 bases). The CDR3 is 16 residues long. Germline values: CDR1 SSHAT, CDR2 FNYEAQ (reference sequence).

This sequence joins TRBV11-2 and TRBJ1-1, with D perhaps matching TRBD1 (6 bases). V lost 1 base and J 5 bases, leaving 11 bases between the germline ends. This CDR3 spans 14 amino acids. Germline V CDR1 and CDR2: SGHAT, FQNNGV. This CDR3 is CASSLVVRGTEAFF. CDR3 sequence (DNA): TGTGCCAGCAGCTTAGTGGTTAGGGGGACTGAAGCTTTCTTT.

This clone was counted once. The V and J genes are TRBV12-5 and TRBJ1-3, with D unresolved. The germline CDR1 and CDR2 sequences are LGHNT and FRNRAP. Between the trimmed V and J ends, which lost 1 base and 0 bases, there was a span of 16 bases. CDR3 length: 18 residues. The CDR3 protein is CASGLGAGRDHSGNTIYF. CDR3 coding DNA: TGTGCTAGTGGTTTGGGCGCAGGACGGGATCACTCTGGAAACACCATATATTTT.